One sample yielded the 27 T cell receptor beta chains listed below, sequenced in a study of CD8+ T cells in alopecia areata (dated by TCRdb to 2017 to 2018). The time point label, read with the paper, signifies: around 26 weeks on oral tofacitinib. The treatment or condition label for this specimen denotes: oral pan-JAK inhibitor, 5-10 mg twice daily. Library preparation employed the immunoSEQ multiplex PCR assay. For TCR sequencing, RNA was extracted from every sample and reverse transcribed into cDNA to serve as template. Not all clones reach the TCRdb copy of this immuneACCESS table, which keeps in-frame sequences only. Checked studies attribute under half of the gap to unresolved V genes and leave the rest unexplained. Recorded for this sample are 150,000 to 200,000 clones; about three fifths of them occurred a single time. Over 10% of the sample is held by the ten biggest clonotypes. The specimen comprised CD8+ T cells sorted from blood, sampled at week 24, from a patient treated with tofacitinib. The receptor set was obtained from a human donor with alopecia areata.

CDR3 DNA sequence: TGTGCCTACCTCCCAGGGATGAACACTGAAGCTTTCTTT. It encodes CAYLPGMNTEAFF. The V and J genes are TRBV30 and TRBJ1-1, with D perhaps matching TRBD1 (5 bases). In germline, CDR1 is GTSNPN, CDR2 SVGIG (reference sequence). V shed 7 bases and J shed 0 bases, with 12 bases lying between them. The CDR3 length is 13 residues.

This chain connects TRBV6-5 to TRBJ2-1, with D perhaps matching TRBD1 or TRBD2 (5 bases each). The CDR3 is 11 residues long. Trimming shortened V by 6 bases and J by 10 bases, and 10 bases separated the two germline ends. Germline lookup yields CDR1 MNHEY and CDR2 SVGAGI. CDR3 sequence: CASRRQREQFF. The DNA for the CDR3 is TGTGCCAGCAGAAGACAGCGGGAGCAGTTCTTC.

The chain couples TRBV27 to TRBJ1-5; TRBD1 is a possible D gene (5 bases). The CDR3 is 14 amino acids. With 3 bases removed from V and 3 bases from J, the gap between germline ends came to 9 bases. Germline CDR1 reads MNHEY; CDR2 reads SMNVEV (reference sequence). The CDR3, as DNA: TGTGCCAGCAGTTTGGGGCCCTACAATCAGCCCCAGCATTTT. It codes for CASSLGPYNQPQHF.

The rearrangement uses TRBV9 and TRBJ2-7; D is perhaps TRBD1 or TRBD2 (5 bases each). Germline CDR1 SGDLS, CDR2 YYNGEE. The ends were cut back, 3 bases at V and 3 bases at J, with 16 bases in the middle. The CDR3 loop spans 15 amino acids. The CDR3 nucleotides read TGTGCCAGCAGCGCAACCCGGGACCGGGGCTACGAGCAGTACTTC. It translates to CASSATRDRGYEQYF. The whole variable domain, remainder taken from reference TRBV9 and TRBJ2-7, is DSGVTQTPKHLITATGQRVTLRCSPRSGDLSVYWYQQSLDQGLQFLIQYYNGEERAKGNILERFSAQQFPDLHSELNLSSLELGDSALYFCASSATRDRGYEQYFGPGTRLTVT.

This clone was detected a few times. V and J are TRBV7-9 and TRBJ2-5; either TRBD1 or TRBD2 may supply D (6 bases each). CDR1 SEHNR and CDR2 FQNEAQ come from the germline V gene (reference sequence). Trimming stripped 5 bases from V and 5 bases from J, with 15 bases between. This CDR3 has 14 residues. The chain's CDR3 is CASSPEGGRETQYF. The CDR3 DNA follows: TGTGCCAGCAGCCCAGAGGGGGGTCGGGAGACCCAGTACTTC.

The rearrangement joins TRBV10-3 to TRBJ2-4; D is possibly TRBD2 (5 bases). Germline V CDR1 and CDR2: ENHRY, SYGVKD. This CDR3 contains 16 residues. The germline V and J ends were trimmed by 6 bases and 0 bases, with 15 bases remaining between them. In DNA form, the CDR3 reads TGTGCCATCAGCGACGGGCGTGAGGGAGCCAAAAACATTCAGTACTTC. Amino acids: CAISDGREGAKNIQYF.

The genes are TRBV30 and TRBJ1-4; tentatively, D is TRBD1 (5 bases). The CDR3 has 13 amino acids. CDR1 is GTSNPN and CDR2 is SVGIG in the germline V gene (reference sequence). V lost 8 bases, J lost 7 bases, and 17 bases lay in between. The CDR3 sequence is CAVEYRFTEKLFF. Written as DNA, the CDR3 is TGTGCCGTCGAATACAGGTTCACTGAAAAACTGTTTTTT.

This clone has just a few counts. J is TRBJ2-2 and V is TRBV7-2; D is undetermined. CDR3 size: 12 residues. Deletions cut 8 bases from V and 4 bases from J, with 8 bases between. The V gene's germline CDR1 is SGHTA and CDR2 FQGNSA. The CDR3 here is CASPLGTGELFF. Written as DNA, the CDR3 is TGTGCCAGCCCCCTCGGCACCGGGGAGCTGTTTTTT.

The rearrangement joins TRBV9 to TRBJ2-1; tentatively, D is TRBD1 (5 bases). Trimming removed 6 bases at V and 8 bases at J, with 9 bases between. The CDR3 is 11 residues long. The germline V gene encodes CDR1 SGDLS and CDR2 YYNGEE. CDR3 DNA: TGTGCCAGCAAAGGGGAACATGAGCAGTTCTTC. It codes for CASKGEHEQFF. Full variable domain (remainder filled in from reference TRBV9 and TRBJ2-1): DSGVTQTPKHLITATGQRVTLRCSPRSGDLSVYWYQQSLDQGLQFLIQYYNGEERAKGNILERFSAQQFPDLHSELNLSSLELGDSALYFCASKGEHEQFFGPGTRLTVL.

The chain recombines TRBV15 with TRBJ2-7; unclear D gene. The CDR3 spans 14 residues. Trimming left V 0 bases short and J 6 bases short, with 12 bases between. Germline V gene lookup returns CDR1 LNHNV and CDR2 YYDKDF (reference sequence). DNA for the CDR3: TGTGCCACCAGCAGAGACTGGGGTTCTCGCGAGCAGTACTTC. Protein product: CATSRDWGSREQYF. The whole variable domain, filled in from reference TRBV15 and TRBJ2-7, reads DAMVIQNPRYQVTQFGKPVTLSCSQTLNHNVMYWYQQKSSQAPKLLFHYYDKDFNNEADTPDNFQSRRPNTSFCFLDIRSPGLGDTAMYLCATSRDWGSREQYFGPGTRLTVT.

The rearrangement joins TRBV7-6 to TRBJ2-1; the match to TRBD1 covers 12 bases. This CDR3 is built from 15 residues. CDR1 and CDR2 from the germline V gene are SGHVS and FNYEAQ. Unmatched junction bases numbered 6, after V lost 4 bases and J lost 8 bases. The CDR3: CASSYGTGGLDEQFF. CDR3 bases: TGTGCCAGCAGCTACGGGACAGGGGGCCTCGATGAGCAGTTCTTC.

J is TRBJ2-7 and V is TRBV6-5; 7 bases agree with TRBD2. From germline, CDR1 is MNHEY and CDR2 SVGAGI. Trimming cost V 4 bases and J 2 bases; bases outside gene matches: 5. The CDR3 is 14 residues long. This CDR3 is CASSSSGAAYEQYF. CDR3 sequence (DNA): TGTGCCAGCAGTTCAAGCGGGGCCGCCTACGAGCAGTACTTC.

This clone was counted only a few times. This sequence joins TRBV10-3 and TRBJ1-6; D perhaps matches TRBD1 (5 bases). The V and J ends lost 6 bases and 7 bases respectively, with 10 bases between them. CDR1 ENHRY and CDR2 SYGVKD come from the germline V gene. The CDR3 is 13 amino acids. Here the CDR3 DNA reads TGTGCCATCAGCTTTGACAGAAATTCACCCCTCCACTTT. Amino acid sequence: CAISFDRNSPLHF.

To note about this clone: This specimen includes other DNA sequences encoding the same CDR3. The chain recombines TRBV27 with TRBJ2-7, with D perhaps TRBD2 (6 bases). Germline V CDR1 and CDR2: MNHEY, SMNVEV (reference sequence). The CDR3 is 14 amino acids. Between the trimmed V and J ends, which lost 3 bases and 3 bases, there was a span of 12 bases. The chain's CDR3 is CASSFSAGLYEQYF. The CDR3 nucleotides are TGTGCCAGCAGTTTTTCGGCGGGACTCTACGAGCAGTACTTC.

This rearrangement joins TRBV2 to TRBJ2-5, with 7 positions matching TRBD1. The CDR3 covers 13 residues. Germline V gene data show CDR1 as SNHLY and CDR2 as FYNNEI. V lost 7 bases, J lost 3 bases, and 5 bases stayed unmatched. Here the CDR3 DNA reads TGTGCCAGCACAGGGGGTATGAAAGAGACCCAGTACTTC. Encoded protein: CASTGGMKETQYF.

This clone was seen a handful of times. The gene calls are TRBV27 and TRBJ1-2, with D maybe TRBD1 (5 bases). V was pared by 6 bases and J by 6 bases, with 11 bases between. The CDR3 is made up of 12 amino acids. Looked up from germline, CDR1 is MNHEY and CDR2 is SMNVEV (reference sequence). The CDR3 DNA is TGTGCCAGCAGCCAGCGGGGCAATGGCTACACCTTC. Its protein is CASSQRGNGYTF.

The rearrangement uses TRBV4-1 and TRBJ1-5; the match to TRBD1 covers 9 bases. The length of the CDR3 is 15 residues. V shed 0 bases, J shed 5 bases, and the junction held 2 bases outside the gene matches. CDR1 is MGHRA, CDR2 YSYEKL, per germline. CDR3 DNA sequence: TGCGCCAGCAGCCAAGATACAGGGGGCTATCAGCCCCAGCATTTT. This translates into CASSQDTGGYQPQHF.

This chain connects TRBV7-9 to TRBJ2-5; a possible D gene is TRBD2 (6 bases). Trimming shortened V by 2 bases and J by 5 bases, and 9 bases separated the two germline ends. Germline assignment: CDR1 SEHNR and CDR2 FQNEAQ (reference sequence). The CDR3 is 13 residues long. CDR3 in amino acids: CASSLLGGETQYF. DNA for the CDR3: TGTGCCAGCAGCTTACTCGGGGGTGAGACCCAGTACTTC.

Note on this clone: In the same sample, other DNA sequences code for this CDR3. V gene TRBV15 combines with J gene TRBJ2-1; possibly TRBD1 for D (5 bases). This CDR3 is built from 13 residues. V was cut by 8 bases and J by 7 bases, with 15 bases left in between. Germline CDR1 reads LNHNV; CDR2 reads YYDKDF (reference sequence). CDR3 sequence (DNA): TGTGCCACCGGCCAGGGATTGGGTAATGAGCAGTTCTTC. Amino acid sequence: CATGQGLGNEQFF.

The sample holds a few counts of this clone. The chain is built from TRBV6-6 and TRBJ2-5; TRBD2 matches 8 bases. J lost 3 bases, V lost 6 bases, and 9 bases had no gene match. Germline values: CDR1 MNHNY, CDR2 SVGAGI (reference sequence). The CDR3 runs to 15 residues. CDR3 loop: CASSRPPAGEETQYF. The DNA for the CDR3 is TGTGCCAGCAGCCGACCCCCAGCGGGGGAAGAGACCCAGTACTTC.

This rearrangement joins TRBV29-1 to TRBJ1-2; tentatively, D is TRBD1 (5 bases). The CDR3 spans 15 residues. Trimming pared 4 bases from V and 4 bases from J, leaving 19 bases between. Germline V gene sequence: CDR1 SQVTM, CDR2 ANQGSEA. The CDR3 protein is CSVGAQRGGAYGYTF. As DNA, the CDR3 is TGCAGCGTTGGAGCCCAGAGGGGTGGGGCCTATGGCTACACCTTC.

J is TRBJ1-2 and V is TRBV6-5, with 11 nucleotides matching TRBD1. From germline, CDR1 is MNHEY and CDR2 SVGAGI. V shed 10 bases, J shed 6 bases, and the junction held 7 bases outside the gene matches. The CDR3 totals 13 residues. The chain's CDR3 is CATSGTGGNGYTF. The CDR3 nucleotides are TGTGCCACCTCCGGGACAGGGGGGAATGGCTACACCTTC.

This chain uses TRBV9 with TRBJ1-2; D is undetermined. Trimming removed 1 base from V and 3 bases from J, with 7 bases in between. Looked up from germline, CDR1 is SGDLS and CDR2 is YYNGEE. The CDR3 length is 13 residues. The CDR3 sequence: CASSVTEDYGYTF. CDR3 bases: TGTGCCAGCAGCGTAACAGAGGACTATGGCTACACCTTC.

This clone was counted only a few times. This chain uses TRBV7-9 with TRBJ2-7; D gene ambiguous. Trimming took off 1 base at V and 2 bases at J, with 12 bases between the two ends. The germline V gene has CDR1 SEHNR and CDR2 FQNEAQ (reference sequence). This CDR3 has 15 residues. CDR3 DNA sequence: TGTGCCAGCAGCTTAGGAGGCGGTACCACCTACGAGCAGTACTTC. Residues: CASSLGGGTTYEQYF.

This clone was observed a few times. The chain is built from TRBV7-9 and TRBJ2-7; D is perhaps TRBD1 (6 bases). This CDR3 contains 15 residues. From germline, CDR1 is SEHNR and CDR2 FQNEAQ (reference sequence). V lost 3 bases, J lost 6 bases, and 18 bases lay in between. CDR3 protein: CASSLSRNRVGEQYF. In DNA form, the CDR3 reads TGTGCCAGCAGCTTGTCGAGGAACAGGGTGGGCGAGCAGTACTTC.

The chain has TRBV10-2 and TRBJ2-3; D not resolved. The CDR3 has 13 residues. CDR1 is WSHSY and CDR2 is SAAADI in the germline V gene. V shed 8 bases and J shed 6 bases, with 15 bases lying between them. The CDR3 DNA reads TGCGCCAGCGATAACGACTCCGCCGATACGCAGTATTTT. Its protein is CASDNDSADTQYF.

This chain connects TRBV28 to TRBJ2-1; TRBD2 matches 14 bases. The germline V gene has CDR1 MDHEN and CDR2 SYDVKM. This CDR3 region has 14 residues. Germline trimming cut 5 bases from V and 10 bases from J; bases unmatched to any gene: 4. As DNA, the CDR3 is TGTGCCAGCAGTCTAGGACTAGCGGGGGGAGAGCAGTTCTTC. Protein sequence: CASSLGLAGGEQFF.